The clone carrying this T cell receptor beta chain was observed a handful of times. No antigen is known for it. The sample is drawn from a study of T cell repertoires in cytomegalovirus infection. Overall study context: It can be stated that public TCR beta signatures indicated CMV infection as well as a matching HLA type.

V was trimmed by 1 base and J by 6 bases, leaving 4 bases between them. This CDR3 has 12 residues. Germline V lookup: CDR1 DFQATT, CDR2 SNEGSKA (reference sequence). General study points: People with CMV and the relevant HLA were identified by cumulative public TCR beta family frequency. The ex vivo response was dominated by HLA-C-restricted CMV-specific TCR beta clonotypes.

TCRdb re-called the reads with MiXCR, one entry per CDR3 protein. The sample includes around 740,000 distinct CDR3 sequences, less than 40% seen only once; the top ten take about 2.8%. The source is a human donor in good health (CMV status not recorded). Some clones in this sample may be carry-over from other donors' samples. The sequenced sample consisted of PBMCs. The J gene is TRBJ1-6, the V gene TRBV20-1; D call uncertain. CDR3 in amino acids: CSARGGNSPLHF. The CDR3 DNA reads TGCAGTGCTAGAGGGGGTAATTCACCCCTCCACTTT.